These T cell receptor beta chains were read from a single sample in a study of Siglec-9 on CD8 T cells in melanoma. Profiled with immunoSEQ multiplex PCR; TCRdb holds only in-frame clones, not every one. In the table there are about 36,000 clones, roughly 84% of which are singletons. Sequencing used Siglec-9- CD8+ T cells sorted from blood. The origin of the receptors is a human donor in good health. The CDR3 runs from the conserved cysteine through the conserved F or W.

>TRBJ2-5|TRBV2
CASSEGSGQGETQYF
>TRBJ2-7|TRBV19
CASSIGPGLSYEQYF
>TRBJ2-1|TRBV10-2
CASQRGSGTYNEQFF
>TRBJ1-2|TRBV10-1
CASSESTRTGPHGYTF
>TRBJ2-1|TRBV7-3
CASSLGTSGISYNEQFF
>TRBJ2-1|TRBV5-1
CASSILTSGGAGEQFF
>TRBJ2-1|TRBV4-2
CASSQPGQGSNEQFF
>TRBJ2-7|TRBV12-5
CASGGTEAYEQYF
>TRBJ1-4|TRBV27
CATPSGADEKLFF
>TRBJ2-7|TRBV9
CASSVITGGEQYF
>TRBJ1-3|TRBV28
CASTGQDLGNTIYF
>TRBJ2-1|TRBV11-2
CASSLPGPRSHLNEQFF
>TRBJ2-3|TRBV13
CASSFTTPGAGDSNTQYF
>TRBJ2-1|TRBV13
CASSSYPGGQTYEQFF
>TRBJ2-5|TRBV4-1
CASRKGETQYF
>TRBJ2-7|TRBV27
CASSSGWEQYF
>TRBJ1-4|TRBV5-6
CASSSIGREENEKLFF
>TRBJ1-1|TRBV6-5
CASSSETGSPTEAFF
>TRBJ2-1|TRBV19
CASSIISHNEQFF
>TRBJ2-7|TRBV19
CASKGMWEQYF